Listed here are 20 T cell receptor beta chains from one sample, sequenced in a study of tissue T cells after allogeneic stem cell transplantation. The repertoire was sequenced with immunoSEQ multiplex PCR; TCRdb's copy has only in-frame clones and lacks some. The repertoire holds around 5,700 clones, with 45% to 55% as singletons. The time point here: mouse harvest day 7 after allogeneic transplant. Mouse grafts combined 10^7 T-cell-depleted bone marrow cells with 10^6 splenic CD5+ T cells. The material sequenced was gut tissue. Receptors were obtained from a female BALB/c mouse given C57BL/6 T cells with graft-versus-host disease after an allogeneic hematopoietic cell transplant.

Remarks on this clone: Genes and germline come from the mouse. Partial CDR3 DNA: TGTGCCAGCTCTCGGGACAGGGGGCCTGGAAATACGCTCTAT. Protein sequence: CASSRDRGPGNTLY. From start to end, the CDR3 is CASSRDRGPGNTLYF. This chain joins TRBV12-1 and TRBJ1-3; 12 positions match TRBD1. Read data end 1 residue before the CDR3 end; the end is taken from the germline J gene. J gave up 2 bases and V 2 bases, and 0 bases lay outside the gene matches. This CDR3 spans 15 amino acids. CDR1 and CDR2 from the germline V gene are SGHSN and HYEKVE.

This clone is medium-sized by share. The gene names given are mouse names. The read halts 1 residue ahead of the CDR3 end, with the missing end drawn from the germline J gene. The V call is TRBV4, the J call TRBJ2-7, with 10 bases lining up with TRBD2. V was clipped by 3 bases and J by 5 bases; unmatched bases: 4. The CDR3 spans 14 residues. Germline V lookup: CDR1 LGHDT, CDR2 YNNKQL (reference sequence). The sequenced CDR3 bases are TGTGCCAGCAGCTACTGGGGGGGCGGGGATGAACAGTAC. This gives the protein CASSYWGGGDEQY. The whole CDR3 protein reads CASSYWGGGDEQYF.

Of note for this clone: Gene names and germline refer to mouse. The DNA ends 1 residue before the CDR3 does, and the rest of the CDR3 is filled in from the germline J gene. The chain employs TRBV26 and TRBJ2-7; 12 positions match TRBD2. CDR1 is KGHPV and CDR2 is FQNQEV in the germline V gene (reference sequence). CDR3 length: 14 amino acids. The V segment lost 4 bases and the J segment 3 bases; nucleotides outside the gene matches: 1. CDR3 region: CASSPGLGGYEQYF. CDR3 DNA (partial): TGTGCCAGCAGTCCGGGACTGGGGGGCTATGAACAGTAC.

A note on this clone: Genes and germline are mouse. The read halts 1 residue ahead of the CDR3 end, with the missing end drawn from the germline J gene. The sample carries other DNA sequences with the same CDR3. The chain has TRBV26 and TRBJ1-1; unclear D gene. V lost 2 bases, J lost 4 bases, and 8 bases lay in between. CDR1 is KGHPV, CDR2 FQNQEV, per germline (reference sequence). The CDR3 loop spans 13 amino acids. The CDR3 loop is CASSLGEGTEVFF. CDR3 DNA, as far as it was read: TGTGCCAGCAGTCTGGGGGAGGGCACAGAAGTCTTC.

About this clone: Gene labels here are mouse ones. The CDR3 end lies 1 residue beyond the end of the read and is filled in from the germline J gene. The rearrangement links TRBV26 to TRBJ1-2; a possible D gene is TRBD1 (6 bases). V was clipped by 2 bases and J by 4 bases, with 11 bases between them. The CDR3 spans 14 residues. The germline gives CDR1 KGHPV, CDR2 FQNQEV (reference sequence). Here the CDR3 reads CASSLQGWGSDYTF. The sequenced part of the CDR3 DNA is TGTGCCAGCAGTCTGCAGGGGTGGGGCTCCGACTACACC. The variable domain in full, completed from reference TRBV26 and TRBJ1-2, reads NSKVIQTPRYLVKGQGQKAKMRCIPEKGHPVVFWYQQNKNNEFKFLINFQNQEVLQQIDMTEKRFSAECPSNSPCSLEIQSSEAGDSALYLCASSLQGWGSDYTFGSGTRLLVI.

With respect to this clone: The gene names here belong to mouse. The CDR3 end is not reached by the read, which stops 1 residue before it; the germline J gene fills it in. The chain is built from TRBV31 and TRBJ2-7, with 10 bases that match TRBD2. The germline gives CDR1 GKSSPN, CDR2 SITVG. CDR3 length equals 14 residues. Trimming at V came to 0 bases and at J to 6 bases, leaving 5 bases not matched to a gene. The CDR3 protein is CAWSLGWGGFEQYF. The CDR3 DNA, read in part, is TGTGCCTGGAGTCTAGGCTGGGGGGGCTTTGAACAGTAC. Variable domain in full (rest from reference TRBV31 and TRBJ2-7): AQTIHQWPVAEIKAVGSPLSLGCTIKGKSSPNLYWYWQATGGTLQQLFYSITVGQVESVVQLNLSASRPKDDQFILSTEKLLLSHSGFYLCAWSLGWGGFEQYFGPGTRLTVL.

To note about this clone: The gene symbols are mouse symbols. CDR3 amino acids: CASSLTANTGQLYF. Partial CDR3 DNA: TGTGCAAGCAGCTTGACAGCAAACACCGGGCAGCTCTAC. V is TRBV16 and J is TRBJ2-2, with a possible D match to TRBD1 (5 bases). The read halts 1 residue ahead of the CDR3 end, with the missing end drawn from the germline J gene. The ends were cut back, 3 bases at V and 0 bases at J, with 5 bases in the middle. Germline V gene data show CDR1 as SGHSA and CDR2 as FRNQAP. The CDR3 spans 14 residues.

A note on this clone: Gene and germline names: mouse. From the germline J gene comes the end of the CDR3, since the read stops 1 residue before it. V is TRBV3 and J is TRBJ2-4; D might be TRBD2 (6 bases). Trimming stripped 8 bases from V and 0 bases from J, with 6 bases between. The CDR3 is 12 amino acids. The germline V gene has CDR1 SNHLY and CDR2 FYNGKV (reference sequence). The CDR3 spells CASGGSQNTLYF. The sequenced CDR3 bases are TGTGCCAGCGGGGGGAGTCAAAACACCTTGTAC.

As regards this clone: Mouse gene names apply. The sequence runs out 1 residue before the end of the CDR3; the remainder is reconstructed from the germline J gene. The chain has TRBV23 and TRBJ1-1. The CDR3 consists of 14 residues. Per the germline V gene, CDR1 is KGHTA and CDR2 is FQNQQP. The CDR3 DNA, read in part, is TGCTCCAGCAGTCAATCCCGGGGGCACACAGAAGTCTTC. Its protein is CSSSQSRGHTEVF. The complete CDR3 sequence is CSSSQSRGHTEVFF.

This clone came up a few times. Germline and genes here are mouse. The read terminates 1 residue before the CDR3 end, so the remaining end is supplied by the germline J gene. The chain carries TRBV26 and TRBJ1-1; TRBD1 matches 7 bases. After removal of 8 bases from V and 2 bases from J, the junction contained 5 bases not matched to a gene. The CDR3 length is 13 residues. Germline V gene data show CDR1 as KGHPV and CDR2 as FQNQEV (reference sequence). The sequenced part of the CDR3 DNA is TGTGCCAGCCGCCGGGACAGTAACACAGAAGTCTTC. It specifies CASRRDSNTEVF. The CDR3 in full is CASRRDSNTEVFF.

In the case of this clone: Gene labels here are mouse ones. From the germline J gene comes the end of the CDR3, since the read stops 1 residue before it. The chain links TRBV3 to TRBJ2-7; possibly TRBD1 for D (5 bases). The germline V gene has CDR1 SNHLY and CDR2 FYNGKV (reference sequence). The CDR3 is 13 amino acids. V was pared by 4 bases and J by 2 bases, with 9 bases between. The CDR3 here is CASSSGQTYEQYF. The sequenced CDR3 bases are TGTGCCAGCAGCTCTGGACAAACCTATGAACAGTAC.

Details on this clone: Any gene name here is a mouse gene name. The read ends 1 residue early relative to the CDR3; the germline J gene fills the gap. The J gene is TRBJ2-1, the V gene TRBV13-3; 12 positions match TRBD2. CDR3 length: 16 residues. Germline loops: CDR1 NNHDY, CDR2 SYVADS. Losses at the gene ends were 0 bases for V and 3 bases for J; bases not matched to a gene: 1. CDR3 residues: CASSDVTGGAYAEQFF. Incomplete CDR3 DNA: TGTGCCAGCAGTGATGTGACTGGGGGGGCCTATGCTGAGCAGTTC.

As for this clone: Gene names are mouse gene names. The read falls 1 residue short of the CDR3 end, and the missing part is taken from the germline J gene. The chain links TRBV12-2 to TRBJ1-3; D is perhaps TRBD1 (5 bases). The length of the CDR3 is 15 residues. V lost 4 bases and J lost 3, with 15 bases in between. The germline V gene has CDR1 SGHLS and CDR2 HYDKME. CDR3 sequence: CASSRDADFGNTLYF. Incomplete CDR3 DNA: TGTGCCAGCTCACGGGACGCCGATTTTGGAAATACGCTCTAT.

Concerning this clone itself: The genes and germline here are from mouse. The CDR3 end is not reached by the read, which stops 1 residue before it; the germline J gene fills it in. The chain is built from TRBV16 and TRBJ2-1, with 10 bases that match TRBD2. This CDR3 region has 13 residues. J gave up 7 bases and V 5 bases, and 2 bases lay outside the gene matches. Germline V CDR1 and CDR2: SGHSA, FRNQAP. The CDR3 DNA, read in part, is TGTGCAAGCAGCAACTGGGGGGGGGCTGAGCAGTTC. Protein product: CASSNWGGAEQF. The whole CDR3 reads CASSNWGGAEQFF.

A note on this clone: Gene and germline names: mouse. The read terminates 1 residue ahead of where the CDR3 ends, so the germline J gene completes it. The chain joins TRBV23 to TRBJ1-4; the table assigns TRBD1, which was not confirmed against the DNA. CDR3 size: 15 residues. Per germline, CDR1 KGHTA and CDR2 FQNQQP. Incomplete CDR3 DNA: TGCTCCAGCAGCCGGGACAGAAAAATTAACGAAAGATTATTT. This translates into CSSSRDRKINERLF. The full-length CDR3 reads as CSSSRDRKINERLFF.

This clone was counted between two and nine times. Germline and genes: mouse. The observed sequence ends 1 residue before the CDR3 terminus, with the missing tail filled in from the germline J gene. The chain joins TRBV16 to TRBJ1-1; D possibly corresponds to TRBD1 (6 bases). The germline V and J ends were trimmed by 0 bases and 2 bases, with 7 bases remaining between them. There are 14 residues in the CDR3. Germline V lookup: CDR1 SGHSA, CDR2 FRNQAP. CDR3 bases read: TGTGCAAGCAGCTTAGAGGACAGTAACACAGAAGTCTTC. This translates into CASSLEDSNTEVF. The CDR3 reads in full as CASSLEDSNTEVFF.

Concerning this clone: Mouse gene names and germline throughout. The CDR3 is cut off 1 residue early in the read; its end comes from the germline J gene. The chain carries TRBV12-1 and TRBJ2-5, with D perhaps TRBD1 (5 bases). Trimming pared 0 bases from V and 3 bases from J, leaving 9 bases between. The CDR3 length is 14 residues. The germline gives CDR1 SGHSN, CDR2 HYEKVE. CDR3 amino acids: CASSLEDRQDTQYF. Partial CDR3 DNA: TGTGCCAGCTCTCTCGAAGACAGACAAGACACCCAGTAC.

This clone is labeled as medium-sized. Mouse names are used for the genes. Read coverage stops 1 residue before the CDR3 terminus; the germline J gene supplies the remainder. The V and J genes are TRBV19 and TRBJ1-2; 10 nucleotides align to TRBD1. CDR1 and CDR2 (germline): FNHDT, SITEND (reference sequence). V was clipped by 5 bases and J by 0 bases; unmatched bases: 4. The CDR3 sequence is 15 residues long. This CDR3 is CASSRQGASNSDYTF. The CDR3 bases that were read are TGTGCCAGCAGCCGACAGGGGGCGTCAAACTCCGACTACACC.

Within the sample, this clone is medium-sized. The listed genes are named as in mouse. The CDR3 is cut off 1 residue early in the read; its end comes from the germline J gene. The chain joins TRBV12-2 to TRBJ1-1; no clear D gene. The length of the CDR3 is 13 residues. Trimming cost V 4 bases and J 0 bases, with 8 bases left between them. Germline V gene lookup returns CDR1 SGHLS and CDR2 HYDKME. The CDR3 protein is CASSSQSNTEVFF. CDR3 bases read: TGTGCCAGCTCCAGTCAGTCAAACACAGAAGTCTTC.

This clone was detected only a few times. Germline and genes here are mouse. The read ends 1 residue early relative to the CDR3; the germline J gene fills the gap. This rearrangement joins TRBV29 to TRBJ2-7, with TRBD1 matching 8 bases. Germline loops: CDR1 MSHET, CDR2 SYDVDS. The CDR3 spans 12 residues. With 7 bases clipped from V and 6 bases from J, the junction kept 5 bases outside the gene matches. Here the CDR3 reads CASTFRGPEQYF. Partial CDR3 DNA: TGTGCTAGCACCTTCAGGGGGCCTGAACAGTAC.